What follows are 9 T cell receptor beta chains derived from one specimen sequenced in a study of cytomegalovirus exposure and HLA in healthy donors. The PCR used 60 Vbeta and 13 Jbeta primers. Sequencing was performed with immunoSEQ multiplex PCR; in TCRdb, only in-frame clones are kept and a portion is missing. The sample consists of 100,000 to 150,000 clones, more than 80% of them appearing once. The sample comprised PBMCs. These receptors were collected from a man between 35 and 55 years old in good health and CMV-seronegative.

CDR3 protein: CASQGDSRYQPQHF. In DNA, the CDR3 is TGTGCCAGTCAGGGGGACAGTCGATATCAGCCCCAGCATTTT. The genes are TRBV25-1 and TRBJ1-5; 7 positions match TRBD1. CDR3 length: 14 amino acids. V dropped 9 bases and J dropped 5; count of bases not matched to a gene: 10. Germline lookup yields CDR1 MGHDK and CDR2 SYGVNS.

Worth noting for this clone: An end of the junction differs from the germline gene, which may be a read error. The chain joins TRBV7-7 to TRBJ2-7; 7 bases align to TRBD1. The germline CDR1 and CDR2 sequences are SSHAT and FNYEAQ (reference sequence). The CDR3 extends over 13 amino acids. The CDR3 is CASSLGQSSEQYF. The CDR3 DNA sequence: TGTGCTAGCAGCTTGGGACAGTCTTCCGAGCAGTACTTC.

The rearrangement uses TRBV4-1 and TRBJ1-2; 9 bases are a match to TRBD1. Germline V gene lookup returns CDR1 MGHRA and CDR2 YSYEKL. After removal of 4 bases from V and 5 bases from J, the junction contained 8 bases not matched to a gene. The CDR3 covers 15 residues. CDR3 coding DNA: TGCGCCAGCAGCCCCACAGGGGGCACGGGGTATGGCTACACCTTC. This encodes CASSPTGGTGYGYTF.

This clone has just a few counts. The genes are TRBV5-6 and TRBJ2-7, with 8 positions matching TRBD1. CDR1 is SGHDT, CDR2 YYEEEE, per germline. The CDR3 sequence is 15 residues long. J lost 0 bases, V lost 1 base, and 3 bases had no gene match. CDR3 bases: TGTGCCAGCAGCTTGTACGGACAGGGCTCCTACGAGCAGTACTTC. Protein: CASSLYGQGSYEQYF.

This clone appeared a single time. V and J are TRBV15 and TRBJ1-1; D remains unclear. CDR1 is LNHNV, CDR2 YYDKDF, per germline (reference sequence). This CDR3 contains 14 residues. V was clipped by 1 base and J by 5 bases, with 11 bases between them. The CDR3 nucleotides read TGTGCCACCAGCAGAGTTCCTATGAGGACTGAAGCTTTCTTT. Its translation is CATSRVPMRTEAFF.

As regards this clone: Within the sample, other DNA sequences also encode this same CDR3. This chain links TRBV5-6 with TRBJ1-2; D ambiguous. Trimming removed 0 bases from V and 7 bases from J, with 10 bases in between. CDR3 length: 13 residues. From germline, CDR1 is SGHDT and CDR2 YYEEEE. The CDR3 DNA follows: TGTGCCAGCAGCTTGGCGGGAGGCGGTGGCTACACCTTC. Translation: CASSLAGGGGYTF.

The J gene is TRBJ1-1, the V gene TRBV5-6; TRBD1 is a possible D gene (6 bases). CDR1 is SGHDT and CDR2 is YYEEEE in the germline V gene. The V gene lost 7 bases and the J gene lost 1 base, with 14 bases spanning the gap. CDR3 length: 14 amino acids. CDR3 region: CASHPRTANTEAFF. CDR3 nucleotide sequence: TGTGCCAGCCACCCGAGGACAGCGAACACTGAAGCTTTCTTT.

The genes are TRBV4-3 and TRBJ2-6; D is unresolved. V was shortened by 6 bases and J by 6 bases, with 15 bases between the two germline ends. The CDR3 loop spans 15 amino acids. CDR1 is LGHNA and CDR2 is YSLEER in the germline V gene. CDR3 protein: CASSLRASVANVLTF. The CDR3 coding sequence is TGCGCCAGCAGTTTACGTGCCTCGGTGGCCAACGTCCTGACTTTC.

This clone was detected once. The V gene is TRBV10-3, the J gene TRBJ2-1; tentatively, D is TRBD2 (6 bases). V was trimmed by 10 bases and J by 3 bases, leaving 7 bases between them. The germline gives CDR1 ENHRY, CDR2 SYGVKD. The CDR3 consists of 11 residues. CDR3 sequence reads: CATGDYNEQFF. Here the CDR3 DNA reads TGTGCCACGGGGGACTACAATGAGCAGTTCTTC.